This note documents a single TCR beta chain sequence. Its antigen is still unknown. Trimming took 4 bases from V and 4 from J; bases not matched to a gene: 10. Germline CDR1 is SGHTS and CDR2 is YDEGEE. The CDR3 is 15 amino acids. The source of the sample is a study of T cell responses to AZD1222 COVID-19 vaccine. For the study at large: Timing groups of about 4 and about 12 weeks for second doses were pooled. Study-level findings and limits: Vaccination with two AZD1222 doses was followed by a rise in Spike-specific TCR breadth and depth. The study found vaccine-associated CD4 TCRs spanning spike, dominant at 160-218 and 743-854.

Profiled with immunoSEQ multiplex PCR; TCRdb holds only in-frame clones, not every one. The table records 95,000 to 150,000 clones, just over 85% of them present only once. Source: peripheral blood, taken on day 0 of AZD1222 vaccination. The rearrangement uses TRBV5-8 and TRBJ2-7; 8 bases are shared with TRBD1. The source is an adult in good health. CDR3 sequence reads: CASSRAGTGAYEQYF. CDR3 sequence (DNA): TGTGCCAGCAGCCGCGCGGGGACAGGAGCATACGAGCAGTACTTC. The full variable domain, with the rest looked up from reference TRBV5-8 and TRBJ2-7, is EAGVTQSPTHLIKTRGQQATLRCSPISGHTSVYWYQQALGLGLQFLLWYDEGEERNRGNFPPRFSGRQFPNYSSELNVNALELEDSALYLCASSRAGTGAYEQYFGPGTRLTVT.